In its sample, the clone carrying this T cell receptor beta chain was seen a few times. Its antigen is unknown. Germline V gives CDR1 SGHDT, CDR2 YYEEEE. This CDR3 spans 17 amino acids. V was clipped by 0 bases and J by 3 bases, with 18 bases between them. The data originate from a study of CD8 T cells in ankylosing spondylitis. Study-wide points: A motif in TCR beta, a set of roughly 8 highly homologous variants, appeared characteristic of ankylosing spondylitis blood.

TCRdb ran MiXCR on the 5' RACE reads and lists one entry per CDR3 protein. The sample yields around 300,000 distinct CDR3 sequences, about 15% seen once. The TCR sequence derives from a male donor with ankylosing spondylitis or in good health (not recorded which). The sample was blood, either unsorted or a sorted T cell fraction (not recorded which). The chain has TRBV5-6 and TRBJ1-2; D is possibly TRBD1 (6 bases). The CDR3 loop reads CASSLGARQVTDYGYTF. DNA for the CDR3: TGTGCCAGCAGCTTGGGGGCTAGACAGGTCACGGACTATGGCTACACCTTC.